The rows below give T cell receptor beta chains drawn from one sample of a study of regulatory T cells in long-lasting Graves disease. TCRdb re-called the multiplex PCR reads with MiXCR, one entry per CDR3 protein. The data contain about 400,000 distinct CDR3 sequences, about 16% of them singletons. Source: peripheral blood mononuclear cells (PBMCs), taken at new diagnosis, from a patient treated with antithyroid drugs. The receptors derive from a female donor with Graves disease. Both conserved end residues are part of each CDR3. D genes are given only for firm matches. Clone size is given for some rows only: seen once, a few or many times, or a class if the clone is expanded.

j_gene: TRBJ2-1
v_gene: TRBV28
d_gene: .
abundance: many
CDR3aa: CASTGGDEQFF
CDR3nt: TGTGCCAGCACTGGAGGGGATGAGCAGTTCTTC

j_gene: TRBJ2-5
v_gene: TRBV11-2
d_gene: TRBD2
abundance: many
CDR3aa: CASSLNLAGGGFQETQYF
CDR3nt: TGTGCCAGCAGCTTGAATCTAGCGGGAGGGGGTTTCCAAGAGACCCAGTACTTC

j_gene: TRBJ1-2
v_gene: TRBV2
d_gene: TRBD1
abundance: many
CDR3aa: CASRRQGVDYGYTF
CDR3nt: TGTGCCAGCAGGAGACAGGGAGTAGACTATGGCTACACCTTC

j_gene: TRBJ1-1
v_gene: TRBV12-3/TRBV12-4
d_gene: .
abundance: many
CDR3aa: CASSLRTWTENTEAFF
CDR3nt: TGTGCCAGCAGTTTACGAACCTGGACAGAGAACACTGAAGCTTTCTTT

j_gene: TRBJ1-1
v_gene: TRBV12-3/TRBV12-4
d_gene: TRBD1
abundance: many
CDR3aa: CVSSRGQGAHVTEAFF
CDR3nt: TGTGTCAGCAGCAGGGGACAGGGGGCGCACGTAACTGAAGCTTTCTTT

j_gene: TRBJ2-1
v_gene: TRBV20-1
d_gene: TRBD2
abundance: .
CDR3aa: CSARLPQSPGLAGGQFF
CDR3nt: TGCAGTGCTAGACTCCCACAATCACCGGGACTAGCGGGGGGGCAGTTCTTC

j_gene: TRBJ2-3
v_gene: TRBV30
d_gene: TRBD2
abundance: .
CDR3aa: CAWASGSPDTQYF
CDR3nt: TGTGCCTGGGCTAGCGGGAGCCCAGATACGCAGTATTTT

j_gene: TRBJ2-7
v_gene: TRBV6-2/TRBV6-3
d_gene: .
abundance: .
CDR3aa: CASSYRLDYEQYF
CDR3nt: TGTGCCAGCAGTTATCGACTCGACTACGAGCAGTACTTC

j_gene: TRBJ1-2
v_gene: TRBV4-1
d_gene: .
abundance: many
CDR3aa: CASSQYIMDRNYGYTF
CDR3nt: TGCGCCAGCAGCCAATACATTATGGACCGAAACTATGGCTACACCTTC

j_gene: TRBJ1-4
v_gene: TRBV7-2
d_gene: .
abundance: many
CDR3aa: CASSLQGGRREKLFF
CDR3nt: TGTGCCAGCAGCTTACAAGGGGGGAGGCGTGAAAAACTGTTTTTT

j_gene: TRBJ1-2
v_gene: TRBV4-1
d_gene: TRBD1
abundance: few
CDR3aa: CASSLPAAAGGYGYTF
CDR3nt: TGCGCCAGCAGCCTGCCCGCTGCGGCAGGGGGCTATGGCTACACCTTC

j_gene: TRBJ1-2
v_gene: TRBV20-1
d_gene: TRBD1
abundance: few
CDR3aa: CSASWTGPYGYTF
CDR3nt: TGCAGTGCTTCGTGGACAGGACCTTATGGCTACACCTTC

j_gene: TRBJ2-7
v_gene: TRBV6-1
d_gene: .
abundance: many
CDR3aa: CASSRDGHYEQYF
CDR3nt: TGTGCCAGCAGTAGGGACGGGCACTACGAGCAGTACTTC

j_gene: TRBJ1-2
v_gene: TRBV27
d_gene: .
abundance: .
CDR3aa: CASSLSLGLGYTF
CDR3nt: TGTGCCAGCAGTTTATCGTTAGGGTTAGGCTACACCTTC

j_gene: TRBJ2-4
v_gene: TRBV6-2/TRBV6-3
d_gene: .
abundance: many
CDR3aa: CASSLALRADAKNIQYF
CDR3nt: TGTGCCAGCAGTCTCGCTTTAAGGGCTGATGCCAAAAACATTCAGTACTTC

j_gene: TRBJ2-2
v_gene: TRBV12-3/TRBV12-4
d_gene: TRBD2
abundance: many
CDR3aa: CASRFQTGGRELFF
CDR3nt: TGTGCCAGCAGGTTCCAAACGGGGGGGCGGGAGCTGTTTTTT

j_gene: TRBJ1-5
v_gene: TRBV12-5
d_gene: .
abundance: few
CDR3aa: CASGLVPGNQPQHF
CDR3nt: TGTGCTAGTGGTTTGGTACCAGGCAATCAGCCCCAGCATTTT

j_gene: TRBJ2-7
v_gene: TRBV28
d_gene: .
abundance: .
CDR3aa: CASSLWGGAYEQYF
CDR3nt: TGTGCCAGCAGTTTATGGGGGGGCGCCTACGAGCAGTACTTC

j_gene: TRBJ2-7
v_gene: TRBV4-1
d_gene: .
abundance: many
CDR3aa: CASSHSARDGYEQYF
CDR3nt: TGCGCCAGCAGCCACTCCGCTCGGGATGGGTACGAGCAGTACTTC

j_gene: TRBJ2-5
v_gene: TRBV3-1
d_gene: TRBD2
abundance: .
CDR3aa: CASSPPLTSGRIQETQYF
CDR3nt: TGTGCCAGCAGCCCCCCCCTCACTAGCGGGAGGATCCAAGAGACCCAGTACTTC

j_gene: TRBJ2-2
v_gene: TRBV9
d_gene: .
abundance: .
CDR3aa: CASSGGGAVWNTGELFF
CDR3nt: TGTGCCAGCAGCGGGGGGGGGGCGGTATGGAACACCGGGGAGCTGTTTTTT

j_gene: TRBJ2-5
v_gene: TRBV6-9
d_gene: TRBD2
abundance: many
CDR3aa: CASSYRAGGNQETQYF
CDR3nt: TGTGCCAGCAGTTATAGAGCGGGGGGTAACCAAGAGACCCAGTACTTC

j_gene: TRBJ1-2
v_gene: TRBV29-1
d_gene: .
abundance: .
CDR3aa: CSVDPGEGGYTF
CDR3nt: TGCAGCGTTGACCCAGGGGAGGGTGGCTACACCTTC

j_gene: TRBJ1-2
v_gene: TRBV19
d_gene: TRBD1
abundance: .
CDR3aa: CASSILSDRVDPAYGYTF
CDR3nt: TGTGCCAGTAGTATCCTATCGGACAGGGTCGACCCTGCCTATGGCTACACCTTC

j_gene: TRBJ1-5
v_gene: TRBV5-1
d_gene: .
abundance: many
CDR3aa: CASSEDTPGVGPQHF
CDR3nt: TGCGCCAGCAGTGAAGACACACCAGGTGTGGGGCCCCAGCATTTT

j_gene: TRBJ1-5
v_gene: TRBV15
d_gene: .
abundance: few
CDR3aa: CATSFDSYSNQPQHF
CDR3nt: TGTGCCACCAGCTTCGACAGTTATAGCAATCAGCCCCAGCATTTT

j_gene: TRBJ2-3
v_gene: TRBV7-2
d_gene: TRBD2
abundance: .
CDR3aa: CASSLRRGGADTQYF
CDR3nt: TGTGCCAGCAGCTTACGGCGCGGGGGGGCGGATACGCAGTATTTT

j_gene: TRBJ2-7
v_gene: TRBV12-3/TRBV12-4
d_gene: TRBD2
abundance: many
CDR3aa: CASSFGGRGAYEQYF
CDR3nt: TGTGCCAGCAGTTTTGGCGGGAGGGGGGCCTACGAGCAGTACTTC

j_gene: TRBJ1-2
v_gene: TRBV19
d_gene: .
abundance: few
CDR3aa: CASSIEGAYGYTF
CDR3nt: TGTGCCAGTAGTATAGAAGGGGCTTATGGCTACACCTTC

j_gene: TRBJ1-1
v_gene: TRBV4-2
d_gene: .
abundance: many
CDR3aa: CASSQVSTTEAFF
CDR3nt: TGTGCCAGCAGCCAAGTTTCGACCACTGAAGCTTTCTTT

j_gene: TRBJ2-7
v_gene: TRBV11-2
d_gene: TRBD2
abundance: many
CDR3aa: CASSPGLAVIPYEQYF
CDR3nt: TGTGCCAGCAGTCCTGGACTAGCGGTAATTCCCTACGAGCAGTACTTC

j_gene: TRBJ2-3
v_gene: TRBV5-1
d_gene: .
abundance: .
CDR3aa: CASSLSLGLPADTQYF
CDR3nt: TGCGCCAGCAGCTTGAGTCTGGGCTTACCGGCAGATACGCAGTATTTT

j_gene: TRBJ2-1
v_gene: TRBV7-9
d_gene: TRBD1
abundance: many
CDR3aa: CASRGQGTDTYNEQFF
CDR3nt: TGTGCCAGCAGAGGACAGGGGACCGATACCTACAATGAGCAGTTCTTC

j_gene: TRBJ2-7
v_gene: TRBV11-2
d_gene: .
abundance: many
CDR3aa: CASSLGHRVEQYF
CDR3nt: TGTGCCAGCAGCTTAGGCCACAGGGTCGAGCAGTACTTC

j_gene: TRBJ1-6
v_gene: TRBV19
d_gene: .
abundance: once
CDR3aa: CASSRGRRLRSPLHF
CDR3nt: TGTGCCAGTAGTAGGGGCAGGAGGCTCCGTTCACCCCTCCACTTT

j_gene: TRBJ1-1
v_gene: TRBV12-3/TRBV12-4
d_gene: .
abundance: few
CDR3aa: CASTGDGENTEAFF
CDR3nt: TGTGCCAGCACCGGGGACGGTGAGAACACTGAAGCTTTCTTT

j_gene: TRBJ2-2
v_gene: TRBV3-1
d_gene: .
abundance: many
CDR3aa: CASSQDKQGNTGELFF
CDR3nt: TGTGCCAGCAGCCAAGACAAGCAGGGGAACACCGGGGAGCTGTTTTTT

j_gene: TRBJ2-3
v_gene: TRBV3-1
d_gene: .
abundance: many
CDR3aa: CASGRGVGDTQYF
CDR3nt: TGTGCCAGCGGAAGGGGCGTTGGAGATACGCAGTATTTT

j_gene: TRBJ1-1
v_gene: TRBV5-1
d_gene: TRBD1
abundance: .
CDR3aa: CASSLAPQGARGTEAFF
CDR3nt: TGCGCCAGCAGCTTGGCACCACAGGGGGCGAGGGGCACTGAAGCTTTCTTT

j_gene: TRBJ1-3
v_gene: TRBV30
d_gene: .
abundance: .
CDR3aa: CAWGAPGSANSGNTIYF
CDR3nt: TGTGCCTGGGGAGCACCAGGATCCGCAAACTCTGGAAACACCATATATTTT

j_gene: TRBJ1-1
v_gene: TRBV27
d_gene: .
abundance: many
CDR3aa: CASRRGAMNTEAFF
CDR3nt: TGTGCCAGCAGAAGAGGAGCTATGAACACTGAAGCTTTCTTT

j_gene: TRBJ2-1
v_gene: TRBV11-2
d_gene: .
abundance: many
CDR3aa: CASSLLTNYNEQFF
CDR3nt: TGTGCCAGCAGCTTACTGACAAACTACAATGAGCAGTTCTTC

j_gene: TRBJ1-1
v_gene: TRBV19
d_gene: TRBD1
abundance: .
CDR3aa: CASSPSGGSRFGAFF
CDR3nt: TGTGCCAGTAGTCCCTCAGGGGGCTCTCGATTCGGAGCTTTCTTT

j_gene: TRBJ1-1
v_gene: TRBV3-1
d_gene: TRBD1
abundance: .
CDR3aa: CASNQVPRGSEAFF
CDR3nt: TGTGCCAGCAACCAAGTTCCCAGGGGGTCTGAAGCTTTCTTT

j_gene: TRBJ2-3
v_gene: TRBV20-1
d_gene: .
abundance: .
CDR3aa: CSARKVLSTDTQYF
CDR3nt: TGCAGTGCTAGGAAAGTACTTAGCACAGATACGCAGTATTTT

j_gene: TRBJ2-1
v_gene: TRBV28
d_gene: TRBD1
abundance: many
CDR3aa: CASRPGGGEQFF
CDR3nt: TGTGCCAGCAGGCCAGGGGGCGGTGAGCAGTTCTTC

j_gene: TRBJ1-5
v_gene: TRBV7-9
d_gene: TRBD1
abundance: many
CDR3aa: CASSKGTGNSQPQHF
CDR3nt: TGTGCCAGCAGCAAAGGGACAGGGAATTCTCAGCCCCAGCATTTT

j_gene: TRBJ2-7
v_gene: TRBV14
d_gene: .
abundance: .
CDR3aa: CASSQDGSGGPYEQYF
CDR3nt: TGTGCCAGCAGCCAAGATGGCAGTGGGGGACCCTACGAGCAGTACTTC

j_gene: TRBJ2-7
v_gene: TRBV6-2/TRBV6-3
d_gene: .
abundance: few
CDR3aa: CASRPTGGVSYEQYF
CDR3nt: TGTGCCAGCAGACCAACAGGGGGGGTCTCCTACGAGCAGTACTTC

j_gene: TRBJ1-2
v_gene: TRBV5-1
d_gene: .
abundance: few
CDR3aa: CASRTSRDLSHGYTF
CDR3nt: TGCGCCAGCAGAACGAGCCGGGACCTCAGCCATGGCTACACCTTC

j_gene: TRBJ2-1
v_gene: TRBV7-2
d_gene: .
abundance: .
CDR3aa: CASSLTSGGQFF
CDR3nt: TGTGCCAGCAGCTTGACTAGTGGCGGGCAGTTCTTC

j_gene: TRBJ1-5
v_gene: TRBV10-3
d_gene: TRBD1
abundance: .
CDR3aa: CASSKDRANQPQHF
CDR3nt: TGTGCCAGCAGTAAAGACAGGGCTAATCAGCCCCAGCATTTT

j_gene: TRBJ2-7
v_gene: TRBV27
d_gene: .
abundance: many
CDR3aa: CASRSVNSYEQYF
CDR3nt: TGTGCCAGCAGGTCTGTCAACTCCTACGAGCAGTACTTC

j_gene: TRBJ2-5
v_gene: TRBV6-5
d_gene: TRBD2
abundance: .
CDR3aa: CASSYVAPGLAGVGDQETQYF
CDR3nt: TGTGCCAGCAGTTACGTGGCTCCAGGACTAGCGGGAGTGGGAGACCAAGAGACCCAGTACTTC

j_gene: TRBJ2-1
v_gene: TRBV7-9
d_gene: .
abundance: .
CDR3aa: CASSLDRSGVNEQFF
CDR3nt: TGTGCCAGCAGCTTAGACCGGTCAGGGGTGAATGAGCAGTTCTTC

j_gene: TRBJ1-2
v_gene: TRBV24-1
d_gene: TRBD1
abundance: many
CDR3aa: CATSDPGQGTRYTF
CDR3nt: TGTGCCACCAGTGACCCCGGACAGGGGACGCGCTACACCTTC

j_gene: TRBJ2-5
v_gene: TRBV27
d_gene: TRBD2
abundance: .
CDR3aa: CASSKRSGGQETQYF
CDR3nt: TGTGCCAGTTCGAAAAGGTCGGGGGGACAAGAGACCCAGTACTTC